This T cell receptor (beta chain) was recorded in a study of post-analysis software for immune sequencing data. TCR beta libraries were prepared from cDNA with unique molecular identifiers. The source material, 1 to 10 million T cells, gave rise to 500,000 or so cDNA molecules. In TCRdb, the PCR reads were re-called with MiXCR into one record per CDR3 protein. The table shows hundreds of thousands of distinct CDR3 sequences, with approximately 37% occurring only once. V was clipped by 2 bases and J by 7 bases, with 14 bases between them. Germline V gives CDR1 MNHEY, CDR2 SMNVEV (reference sequence). CDR3 length equals 15 residues. Comment on this clonotype: Its matching antigen is unknown.

General study findings and limits: TRBV5-6, TRBV5-1 and TRBV20-1 belonged to a set of about five TRBV segments that were more frequent in patients than controls.

This sequence joins TRBV27 and TRBJ1-4; D is possibly TRBD1 (5 bases). Sequencing was carried out using blood. The TCR sequence derives from a girl aged 2 to 10 with multiple sclerosis. The CDR3, as DNA: TGTGCCAGCAGTTTACGGGGTTGGGACGGTGAAAAACTGTTTTTT. Amino acid sequence: CASSLRGWDGEKLFF. Complete variable domain (other parts from reference TRBV27 and TRBJ1-4): EAQVTQNPRYLITVTGKKLTVTCSQNMNHEYMSWYRQDPGLGLRQIYYSMNVEVTDKGDVPEGYKVSRKEKRNFPLILESPSPNQTSLYFCASSLRGWDGEKLFFGSGTQLSVL.